This entry features one T cell receptor (beta chain) sequence. Antigen unknown. The PCR had 60 Vbeta and 13 Jbeta primers. Clones were read by immunoSEQ multiplex PCR, and TCRdb kept only the in-frame ones, dropping some. The repertoire table contains over 120,000 clones. These data belong to a study of cytomegalovirus exposure and HLA in healthy donors. Study-wide findings and caveats: Beyond CMV serostatus, there was no information to go on about immune exposure. A missense variant in DCLRE1C was later tied to TCR beta V- and J-gene trimming. Clonal expansion was found to be greater in HLA-associated TCR beta chains than in equally common others in a later analysis.

V lost 2 bases and J lost 4; bases outside the gene matches: 5. This CDR3 is 14 amino acids long. CDR1 and CDR2 from the germline V gene are MNHEY and SMNVEV (reference sequence). The V call is TRBV27, the J call TRBJ2-7, with 7 positions matching TRBD1. This TCR came from a male donor in good health and CMV-seronegative. Sequencing was performed on PBMCs. The CDR3 sequence is CASSLKTGRYEQYF. The CDR3, as DNA: TGTGCCAGCAGTTTAAAGACAGGGCGGTACGAGCAGTACTTC.